This T cell receptor (beta chain) derives from a study of blood T cell repertoires in COVID-19. Study-level information: Samples taken during acute and convalescent COVID-19 were collected in the United States, Italy and Spain. T cells, B-cell-depleted T cells, or PBMCs provided the cDNA or gDNA that served as material.

Clones were read by immunoSEQ multiplex PCR, and TCRdb kept only the in-frame ones, dropping some. The sample lists some 340,000 clones; 90% were seen once. The study recruited people aged roughly 18 to 95 years across more than 20 US areas. People in the exposed group encountered a COVID-19 case within 2 weeks before entering the study. Germline trimming cut 7 bases from V and 4 bases from J; bases unmatched to any gene: 9. CDR1 is MNHEY and CDR2 is SVGAGI in the germline V gene. The CDR3 is 15 residues long. The sample consisted of PBMCs or T cells enriched from blood (not recorded which). The genes are TRBV6-5 and TRBJ1-2, with 10 bases identical to TRBD1. The receptor's source is a woman aged 25 to 39 who had been exposed to COVID-19. The CDR3 loop reads CASTLTGTGAYGYTF. The DNA for the CDR3 is TGTGCCAGCACCTTAACCGGGACAGGGGCCTATGGCTACACCTTC.